The 11 T cell receptor beta chains reported below all come from one sample, sequenced in a study of OX40 agonist ivuxolimab in advanced cancers. Here immunoSEQ multiplex PCR was the method, and the copy in TCRdb shows in-frame clones only, minus some. Found here are approximately 68,000 clones, about 89% of them singletons; the top ten hold more than 3.5%. The sequenced sample was CD4+ or CD8+ T cells sorted from blood, obtained in a trial of the OX40 agonist ivuxolimab. The source is an adult with an advanced solid tumor such as melanoma, head and neck, liver or kidney cancer.

J is TRBJ1-3 and V is TRBV5-1; D might be TRBD1 (6 bases). The V end lost 4 bases, the J end lost 4 bases, and 9 bases lay between the germline ends. This CDR3 comprises 13 residues. Per germline, CDR1 SGHRS and CDR2 YFSETQ. The CDR3 spells CASSRTGGNTIYF. CDR3 nucleotide sequence: TGCGCCAGCAGCCGCACAGGGGGAAACACCATATATTTT.

The chain has TRBV2 and TRBJ1-4; no clear D. The CDR3 length is 15 residues. V lost 6 bases, J lost 0 bases, and 11 bases lay in between. From germline, CDR1 is SNHLY and CDR2 FYNNEI. CDR3 in amino acids: CASSPDGATNEKLFF. DNA for the CDR3: TGTGCCAGCAGCCCAGACGGAGCAACTAATGAAAAACTGTTTTTT.

This clone has only one observation. The chain uses TRBV19 and TRBJ2-1, with 7 positions matching TRBD2. This CDR3 has 14 amino acids. Germline CDR1 LNHDA, CDR2 SQIVND (reference sequence). The V and J ends lost 6 bases and 5 bases, in that order; junction bases with no gene match: 7. For the CDR3, the DNA is TGTGCCAGTAGGGTCAGCGGGAAGAACAATGAGCAGTTCTTC. Its protein is CASRVSGKNNEQFF.

This chain joins TRBV5-4 and TRBJ2-2; D may match TRBD1 or TRBD2 (5 bases each). The CDR3 is 13 amino acids. The V end lost 4 bases, the J end lost 5 bases, and 9 bases lay between the germline ends. In germline, CDR1 is SGHNT, CDR2 YYREEE (reference sequence). CDR3 region: CASSVGGTGELFF. The DNA of the CDR3 is TGTGCCAGCAGCGTTGGGGGTACCGGGGAGCTGTTTTTT.

In its sample, this clone was seen once. The chain couples TRBV5-1 to TRBJ2-1, with 7 bases matching TRBD2. CDR3 length: 14 residues. Per the germline V gene, CDR1 is SGHRS and CDR2 is YFSETQ. Trimming took 6 bases from V and 8 from J; bases not matched to a gene: 11. Written as DNA, the CDR3 is TGCGCCAGCAATGCGGGGGTCCCACCCGATGAGCAGTTCTTC. The encoded protein is CASNAGVPPDEQFF.

The chain recombines TRBV6-5 with TRBJ1-2, with D unclear. Trimming removed 2 bases at V and 1 base at J, with 8 bases between. This CDR3 comprises 14 residues. CDR1 is MNHEY and CDR2 is SVGAGI in the germline V gene. The CDR3 spells CASSYLPRNYGYTF. CDR3 coding DNA: TGTGCCAGCAGTTACCTGCCACGTAACTATGGCTACACCTTC.

This rearrangement joins TRBV4-2 to TRBJ2-1, with no clear D. The CDR3 runs to 16 residues. Trimming removed 0 bases at V and 6 bases at J, with 15 bases between. The germline V gene encodes CDR1 LGHNA and CDR2 YNFKEQ. CDR3 sequence: CASSQEVGIRANEQFF. The CDR3, as DNA: TGTGCCAGCAGCCAAGAAGTGGGAATAAGGGCCAATGAGCAGTTCTTC.

V gene TRBV4-1 combines with J gene TRBJ2-2; perhaps D is TRBD1 or TRBD2 (5 bases each). This CDR3 comprises 16 residues. Germline-derived CDR1 and CDR2 are MGHRA and YSYEKL. V dropped 3 bases and J dropped 5 bases, with 16 bases sitting between them. The CDR3 nucleotides read TGCGCCAGCAGCCAGGGGGAGACAGCCCGTACCGGGGAGCTGTTTTTT. It translates to CASSQGETARTGELFF.

The chain links TRBV11-2 to TRBJ2-2; D call uncertain. V was cut by 2 bases and J by 3 bases, with 4 bases left in between. This CDR3 has 13 residues. Germline V lookup: CDR1 SGHAT, CDR2 FQNNGV. The CDR3 DNA follows: TGTGCCAGCAGCTTATCCGACACCGGGGAGCTGTTTTTT. It translates to CASSLSDTGELFF.

The CDR3 nucleotides are TGTGCCACCAGCAGAGTACGGGGCGGAGAGACCCAGTACTTC. Its translation: CATSRVRGGETQYF. This chain joins TRBV15 and TRBJ2-5; tentatively, D is TRBD1 or TRBD2 (5 bases each). Germline values: CDR1 LNHNV, CDR2 YYDKDF (reference sequence). Trimming shortened V by 1 base and J by 4 bases, and 10 bases separated the two germline ends. This CDR3 comprises 14 residues.

The rearrangement links TRBV5-1 to TRBJ1-5; 10 bases agree with TRBD1. CDR1 SGHRS and CDR2 YFSETQ come from the germline V gene. V shed 10 bases, J shed 7 bases, and the junction held 11 bases outside the gene matches. The CDR3 is 14 residues long. The CDR3 bases are TGCGCCCCGGGGCGGGACAGGGGATGGCAGCCCCAGCATTTT. Its protein is CAPGRDRGWQPQHF. Combining the CDR3 with reference TRBV5-1 and TRBJ1-5 gives the whole variable domain KAGVTQTPRYLIKTRGQQVTLSCSPISGHRSVSWYQQTPGQGLQFLFEYFSETQRNKGNFPGRFSGRQFSNSRSEMNVSTLELGDSALYLCAPGRDRGWQPQHFGDGTRLSIL.